The next 16 T cell receptor beta chains were all read from a single sample in a study of OX40 agonist ivuxolimab in advanced cancers. The assay was immunoSEQ multiplex PCR, and TCRdb's table has in-frame clones only and misses some. The sample has 70,000 to 95,000 clones, around 90% seen once. This specimen was CD4+ or CD8+ T cells sorted from blood, taken in a trial of the OX40 agonist ivuxolimab. These receptors all stem from an adult with an advanced solid tumor such as melanoma, head and neck, liver or kidney cancer.

The genes are TRBV6-1 and TRBJ2-7; a weak D match, TRBD1 (5 bases). Germline CDR1 is MNHNS and CDR2 is SASEGT. This CDR3 is built from 14 residues. V was pared by 4 bases and J by 5 bases, with 15 bases between. This CDR3 reads CASSVVAGSHEQYF. CDR3 DNA sequence: TGTGCCAGCAGTGTTGTTGCAGGGTCCCACGAGCAGTACTTC.

The V and J genes are TRBV28 and TRBJ2-5; tentatively, D is TRBD1 (6 bases). The CDR3 contains 14 residues. Between the trimmed V and J ends, which lost 7 bases and 1 base, there was a span of 13 bases. From germline, CDR1 is MDHEN and CDR2 SYDVKM. The CDR3 loop is CASIEGGLQETQYF. Here the CDR3 DNA reads TGTGCCAGCATAGAAGGGGGTCTCCAAGAGACCCAGTACTTC.

The chain links TRBV15 to TRBJ2-1; D is ambiguous. This CDR3 has 13 amino acids. Deletions cut 0 bases from V and 10 bases from J, with 10 bases between. Germline V CDR1 and CDR2: LNHNV, YYDKDF (reference sequence). CDR3 sequence: CATSRDRRREQFF. The CDR3 region has the DNA TGTGCCACCAGCAGAGATCGAAGAAGAGAGCAGTTCTTC.

CDR3 residues: CASSQEGLGRNIQYF. For the CDR3, the DNA is TGTGCCAGCAGCCAAGAAGGGCTAGGGCGTAACATTCAGTACTTC. The chain links TRBV14 to TRBJ2-4; D not resolved. The CDR3 runs to 15 residues. CDR1 SGHDN and CDR2 FVKESK come from the germline V gene. V shed 0 bases and J shed 7 bases, with 13 bases lying between them.

The V and J genes are TRBV4-1 and TRBJ1-1; 7 nucleotides line up with TRBD1. V shed 1 base, J shed 5 bases, and the junction held 10 bases outside the gene matches. Looked up from germline, CDR1 is MGHRA and CDR2 is YSYEKL. The CDR3 contains 16 residues. The CDR3 is CASSQGLRTGPTEAFF. DNA of the CDR3: TGCGCCAGCAGCCAAGGACTTAGGACAGGTCCGACTGAAGCTTTCTTT.

CDR3 in amino acids: CASSTRGLGEQYF. The CDR3 DNA reads TGTGCCAGTAGTACCAGGGGCTTGGGCGAGCAGTACTTC. The genes are TRBV19 and TRBJ2-5, with D maybe TRBD1 (6 bases). The DNA matches TRBJ2-7 better at its end, which makes the J call doubtful. Germline V gene lookup returns CDR1 LNHDA and CDR2 SQIVND (reference sequence). The CDR3 totals 13 residues.

This rearrangement joins TRBV5-4 to TRBJ2-3; 9 positions match TRBD2. The germline V gene encodes CDR1 SGHNT and CDR2 YYREEE (reference sequence). The CDR3 is 16 residues long. V was clipped by 0 bases and J by 3 bases; unmatched bases: 5. CDR3 sequence (DNA): TGTGCCAGCAGCTTGGGGCGGGAGGGCCGGACAGATACGCAGTATTTT. Protein product: CASSLGREGRTDTQYF. Variable domain in full (rest from reference TRBV5-4 and TRBJ2-3): ETGVTQSPTHLIKTRGQQVTLRCSSQSGHNTVSWYQQALGQGPQFIFQYYREEENGRGNFPPRFSGLQFPNYSSELNVNALELDDSALYLCASSLGREGRTDTQYFGPGTRLTVL.

The J gene is TRBJ2-5, the V gene TRBV6-5; 10 bases line up with TRBD2. The CDR3 contains 14 residues. V gave up 6 bases and J gave up 4 bases; unmatched junction bases: 5. CDR1 is MNHEY and CDR2 is SVGAGI in the germline V gene. The CDR3 region has the DNA TGTGCCAGCAGCCCAGGACTAGCGGCAGAGACCCAGTACTTC. Translated, it gives CASSPGLAAETQYF.

J is TRBJ2-2 and V is TRBV5-1; TRBD1 matches 7 bases. Unmatched junction bases numbered 1, after V lost 2 bases and J lost 0 bases. The CDR3 runs 15 residues. Germline V gene sequence: CDR1 SGHRS, CDR2 YFSETQ. CDR3: CASSLQGTNTGELFF. The CDR3 coding sequence is TGCGCCAGCAGCTTACAGGGGACGAACACCGGGGAGCTGTTTTTT. The full variable domain, rest sourced from reference TRBV5-1 and TRBJ2-2, is KAGVTQTPRYLIKTRGQQVTLSCSPISGHRSVSWYQQTPGQGLQFLFEYFSETQRNKGNFPGRFSGRQFSNSRSEMNVSTLELGDSALYLCASSLQGTNTGELFFGEGSRLTVL.

This clone was counted a single time. The rearrangement joins TRBV4-1 to TRBJ1-1, with 7 bases that match TRBD1. Germline CDR1 is MGHRA and CDR2 is YSYEKL. The CDR3 totals 16 residues. V gave up 1 base and J gave up 1 base; unmatched junction bases: 6. CDR3 DNA: TGCGCCAGCAGCCAAGGACAGGGCTGGGAGAACACTGAAGCTTTCTTT. Translating it yields CASSQGQGWENTEAFF.

The gene calls are TRBV9 and TRBJ2-7, with D perhaps TRBD2 (6 bases). Germline V lookup: CDR1 SGDLS, CDR2 YYNGEE. V lost 0 bases and J lost 3, with 7 bases in between. CDR3 length: 13 amino acids. The CDR3 DNA reads TGTGCCAGCAGCGTAGGGGGGGACTACGAGCAGTACTTC. Translating it yields CASSVGGDYEQYF.

The CDR3 coding sequence is TGCGCCAGCAGCTTGGAGCCAGGGGCTTACAATGAGCAGTTCTTC. This sequence encodes CASSLEPGAYNEQFF. The genes are TRBV5-1 and TRBJ2-1, with D possibly matching TRBD1 (6 bases). CDR3 length: 15 residues. V was pared by 0 bases and J by 4 bases, with 11 bases between. Germline CDR1 and CDR2: SGHRS and YFSETQ. The whole variable domain, remainder taken from reference TRBV5-1 and TRBJ2-1, is KAGVTQTPRYLIKTRGQQVTLSCSPISGHRSVSWYQQTPGQGLQFLFEYFSETQRNKGNFPGRFSGRQFSNSRSEMNVSTLELGDSALYLCASSLEPGAYNEQFFGPGTRLTVL.

This chain joins TRBV7-3 and TRBJ2-3; D is perhaps TRBD2 (6 bases). Germline V lookup: CDR1 SGHTA, CDR2 FQGTGA. The CDR3 length is 15 residues. V was pared by 2 bases and J by 4 bases, with 13 bases between. CDR3 DNA: TGTGCCAGCAGCTTAGTAGGGTCTAGCGCAGATACGCAGTATTTT. This encodes CASSLVGSSADTQYF.

The V gene is TRBV14, the J gene TRBJ1-3; D might be TRBD1 (5 bases). Germline loops: CDR1 SGHDN, CDR2 FVKESK. This CDR3 comprises 17 residues. Trimming removed 4 bases at V and 0 bases at J, with 16 bases between. The CDR3 sequence is CASSLGAGPYSGNTIYF. In DNA form, the CDR3 reads TGTGCCAGCAGCCTAGGGGCAGGGCCTTACTCTGGAAACACCATATATTTT.

This chain uses TRBV7-2 with TRBJ2-7; D may be TRBD1 or TRBD2 (5 bases each). The CDR3 covers 15 residues. Germline V gives CDR1 SGHTA, CDR2 FQGNSA. Trimming stripped 1 base from V and 5 bases from J, with 15 bases between. CDR3 amino acids: CASSLGGATGDEQYF. CDR3 nucleotide sequence: TGTGCCAGCAGCTTAGGAGGGGCAACCGGAGACGAGCAGTACTTC.

The CDR3 is CASSPGGMTRNEQFF. DNA of the CDR3: TGTGCCAGCAGCCCCGGCGGGATGACAAGAAATGAGCAGTTCTTC. V and J are TRBV7-2 and TRBJ2-1; TRBD2 might be the D (6 bases). The CDR3 is 15 residues long. Trimming took 5 bases from V and 7 from J, leaving 18 bases between them. Germline CDR1 is SGHTA and CDR2 is FQGNSA.